This TCR beta chain was retrieved from a study of beta chain features in type 1 diabetes. The whole isolated RNA underwent reverse transcription, so sequencing captured expressed TCRB transcripts. This table comes from immunoSEQ multiplex PCR, and its TCRdb copy is limited to in-frame clones, with some not included. The repertoire holds some 290,000 clones, 24% seen once, with about 0.011% in the top ten. A heparinised blood draw that averaged about 110 mL was obtained once from each donor. Findings and limits, study-wide: Researchers could not determine here whether HLA type influences TCRB rearrangement. The VDJ junctions of type 1 diabetes patients carried fewer insertions and more deletions. Type 1 diabetes patients had TCRB CDR3s that were shorter (moderately but significantly so) in all four CD4+ subsets.

This clone has a handful of counts. Its antigen is not identified. Germline V gene sequence: CDR1 SGHNT, CDR2 YYREEE (reference sequence). There are 15 residues in the CDR3. Trimming removed 4 bases from V and 4 bases from J; junction bases left unmatched: 8. V and J are TRBV5-4 and TRBJ2-1; 7 bases align to TRBD2. The source of this sequence is a woman in her twenties or thirties with type 1 diabetes. Sequenced: naive CD4+ T cells from blood. CDR3 sequence reads: CASSTGPGGYNEQFF. CDR3 bases: TGTGCCAGCAGCACGGGACCGGGGGGTTACAATGAGCAGTTCTTC.